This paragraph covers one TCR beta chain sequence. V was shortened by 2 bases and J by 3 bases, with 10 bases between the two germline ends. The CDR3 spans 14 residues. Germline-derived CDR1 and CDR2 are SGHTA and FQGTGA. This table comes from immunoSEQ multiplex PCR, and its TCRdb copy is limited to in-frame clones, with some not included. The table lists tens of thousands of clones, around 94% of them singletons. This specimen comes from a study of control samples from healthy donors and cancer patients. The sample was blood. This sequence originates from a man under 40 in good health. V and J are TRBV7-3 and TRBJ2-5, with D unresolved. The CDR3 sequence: CASSLGLNEETQYF. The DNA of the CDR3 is TGTGCCAGCAGCTTAGGTCTTAACGAAGAGACCCAGTACTTC.